This T cell receptor (beta chain) was recovered during a study of blood T cells in healthy people across ages. Findings of the study overall: Estimates of total diversity, which came from one million sequenced T cells, were considered to be underestimates.

A word on this clonotype: Its target is unknown.

Each sample gave at least 7 million isolated PBMCs. The total RNA that was extracted per sample amounted to at least 5.5 micrograms. The authors ran a second PCR of 7 to 11 cycles using a sample-barcoded 5' primer and a J-beta primer mix. Every molecule of cDNA carried a tag from a template-switch adaptor with 12 random nucleotides. TCRdb passed the 5' RACE reads through MiXCR, listing each CDR3 protein once. The top ten hold less than 20% of the sample, which has a few hundred thousand distinct CDR3 sequences, approximately 30% seen once. Germline loops: CDR1 DFQATT, CDR2 SNEGSKA (reference sequence). The length of the CDR3 is 14 residues. The ends were cut back, 1 base at V and 2 bases at J, with 10 bases in the middle.

The sequenced sample consisted of blood. The source is a woman between 70 and 85 years old in good health. The chain employs TRBV20-1 and TRBJ2-3; possible D gene TRBD2, 6 bases. The CDR3 is CSARVGGYTDTQYF. The DNA for the CDR3 is TGCAGTGCTAGAGTTGGGGGGTACACAGATACGCAGTATTTT.